One T cell receptor (beta chain) is described in this entry. This entry belongs to a study of blood T cell repertoires in COVID-19. At the level of the study: Acute and convalescent COVID-19 specimens originated in the United States, Italy and Spain.

Study processing details: Amplification of reference gene primers provided the estimated nucleated cell counts. Clones were read by immunoSEQ multiplex PCR, and TCRdb kept only the in-frame ones, dropping some. Clone size and the V and J calls come from that table; the DNA yielded D and trimming. The sample shows 270,000 or so clones, more than 85% of them seen only once. The study drew participants aged about 18 to 89 years from roughly 25 US areas. Trimming took 1 base from V and 5 from J; bases not matched to a gene: 18. The CDR3 is made up of 19 amino acids. CDR1 SGHDN and CDR2 FVKESK come from the germline V gene.

This chain connects TRBV14 to TRBJ2-3, with 7 bases matching TRBD2. The clonotype comes from a man aged 35-49 years who had been exposed to COVID-19. The source material was PBMCs or T cells enriched from blood (not recorded which). In nucleotides, the CDR3 is TGTGCCAGCAGCCAAGGAGGGTACGAAGCTAAGCGGGACCGAGATACGCAGTATTTT. Translating gives CASSQGGYEAKRDRDTQYF.